This entry features one TCR beta chain sequence. The antigen is undetermined. This record belongs to a study of brain T cells in children with intractable seizures. Clones were read by immunoSEQ multiplex PCR, and TCRdb kept only the in-frame ones, dropping some. Among a few hundred thousand clones listed, over 85% were seen once. V dropped 5 bases and J dropped 1; count of bases not matched to a gene: 4. CDR1 is SQVTM and CDR2 is ANQGSEA in the germline V gene. This CDR3 spans 13 amino acids. Time point in this sample: blood from clinic visit 5 months post-surgery; TSC patient then seizure free. Pre-surgery treatment included at least one anti-epileptic drug. Study-level points and caveats: Clones missing pre-surgery may reflect undersampling of that blood sample. Viral specificity was inferred only from CDR3 similarity; HCMV serostatus was unknown.

Sequenced material: peripheral blood, taken 4 to 5 months after surgery. This sequence was found in a boy younger than two with tuberous sclerosis and intractable seizures. The chain combines TRBV29-1 with TRBJ2-5; 7 bases map to TRBD1. CDR3 sequence: CSVYGQAQETQYF. The CDR3 bases are TGCAGCGTTTATGGACAGGCCCAAGAGACCCAGTACTTC. Combining the CDR3 with reference TRBV29-1 and TRBJ2-5 gives the whole variable domain SAVISQKPSRDICQRGTSLTIQCQVDSQVTMMFWYRQQPGQSLTLIATANQGSEATYESGFVIDKFPISRPNLTFSTLTVSNMSPEDSSIYLCSVYGQAQETQYFGPGTRLLVL.